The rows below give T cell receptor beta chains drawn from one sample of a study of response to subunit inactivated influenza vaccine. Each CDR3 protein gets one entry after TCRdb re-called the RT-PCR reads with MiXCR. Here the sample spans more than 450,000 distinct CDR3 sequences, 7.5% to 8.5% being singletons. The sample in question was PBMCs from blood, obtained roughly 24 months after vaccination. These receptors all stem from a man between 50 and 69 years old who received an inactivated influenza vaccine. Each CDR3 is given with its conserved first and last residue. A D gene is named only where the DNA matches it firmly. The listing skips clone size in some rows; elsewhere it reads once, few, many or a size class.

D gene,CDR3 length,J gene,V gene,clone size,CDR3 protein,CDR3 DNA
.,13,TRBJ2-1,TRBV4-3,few,CASSPLPYNEQFF,TGCGCCAGCAGCCCTCTACCCTACAATGAGCAGTTCTTC
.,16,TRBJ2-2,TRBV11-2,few,CASSLSGTHYTGELFF,TGTGCCAGCAGCTTATCCGGGACACACTACACCGGGGAGCTGTTTTTT
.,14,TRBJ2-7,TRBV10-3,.,CATNYRDGGDEQYF,TGTGCCACGAACTACCGGGACGGAGGTGACGAGCAGTACTTC
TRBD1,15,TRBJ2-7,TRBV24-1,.,CATSKGQASSYEQYF,TGTGCCACCAGTAAGGGACAGGCAAGCTCCTACGAGCAGTACTTC
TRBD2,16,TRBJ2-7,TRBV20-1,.,CSAREMREGLFGEQYF,TGCAGTGCTAGAGAAATGCGGGAGGGCCTTTTCGGGGAGCAGTACTTC
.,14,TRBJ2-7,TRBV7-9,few,CASSPVPVSYEQYF,TGTGCCAGCAGCCCCGTGCCGGTCTCCTACGAGCAGTACTTC
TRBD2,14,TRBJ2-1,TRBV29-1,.,CSVDQLAGVNEQFF,TGCAGCGTTGACCAGCTAGCGGGGGTCAATGAGCAGTTCTTC
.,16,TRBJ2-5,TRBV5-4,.,CASSLEQKSHKETQYF,TGTGCCAGCAGCTTGGAACAGAAGAGCCATAAAGAGACCCAGTACTTC
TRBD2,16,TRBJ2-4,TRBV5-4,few,CASSGGGAFSKNIQYF,TGTGCCAGCAGCGGCGGGGGGGCCTTTTCCAAAAACATTCAGTACTTC
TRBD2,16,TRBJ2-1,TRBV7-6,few,CASSRHSGSSYNEQFF,TGTGCCAGCAGCCGACATAGCGGGAGCTCCTACAATGAGCAGTTCTTC
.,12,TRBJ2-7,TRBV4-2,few,CASSHQGYEQYF,TGTGCCAGCAGCCACCAGGGTTACGAGCAGTACTTC
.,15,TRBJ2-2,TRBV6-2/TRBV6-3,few,CASSYSRTDVGELFF,TGTGCCAGCAGTTACTCCCGGACAGATGTCGGGGAGCTGTTTTTT
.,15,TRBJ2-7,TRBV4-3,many,CASSQDYGGSYEQYF,TGCGCCAGCAGCCAAGATTACGGGGGCTCCTACGAGCAGTACTTC
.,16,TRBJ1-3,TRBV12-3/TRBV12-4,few,CASSSQGRATGNTIYF,TGTGCCAGCAGTTCTCAGGGAAGAGCGACTGGAAACACCATATATTTT
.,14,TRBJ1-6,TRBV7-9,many,CAGGGKSQNSPLHF,TGTGCCGGGGGTGGGAAGTCCCAAAATTCACCCCTCCACTTT
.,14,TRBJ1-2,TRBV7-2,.,CASSSPGGGYGYTF,TGTGCCAGCAGCTCCCCCGGGGGCGGCTATGGCTACACCTTC
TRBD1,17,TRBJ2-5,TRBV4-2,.,CASSQGAMTGGVGTQYF,TGTGCCAGCAGCCAAGGTGCCATGACAGGGGGCGTAGGGACCCAGTACTTC
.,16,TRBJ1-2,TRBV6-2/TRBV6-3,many,CASSYQTGQTNYGYTF,TGTGCCAGCAGTTACCAGACAGGACAAACCAACTATGGCTACACCTTC
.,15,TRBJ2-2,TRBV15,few,CATSRDGGYSGELFF,TGTGCCACCAGCAGAGATGGCGGATACTCCGGGGAGCTGTTTTTT
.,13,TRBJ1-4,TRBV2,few,CASTETTNEKLFF,TGTGCCAGCACGGAGACAACTAATGAAAAACTGTTTTTT
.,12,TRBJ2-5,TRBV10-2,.,CASSEGRQTQYF,TGCGCCAGCAGTGAAGGGAGGCAGACCCAGTACTTC
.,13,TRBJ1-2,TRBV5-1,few,CASSLSQAYGYTF,TGCGCCAGCAGCTTGAGTCAGGCCTATGGCTACACCTTC
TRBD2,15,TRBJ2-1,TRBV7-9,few,CASSSRLAGGNEQFF,TGTGCCAGCAGCTCCCGACTAGCGGGCGGCAATGAGCAGTTCTTC
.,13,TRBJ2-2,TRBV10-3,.,CATTWSQVGELFF,TGTGCCACGACGTGGAGTCAGGTCGGGGAGCTGTTTTTT
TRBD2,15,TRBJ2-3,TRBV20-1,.,CSAIRLAGEADTQYF,TGCAGTGCTATCAGACTAGCGGGGGAGGCAGATACGCAGTATTTT
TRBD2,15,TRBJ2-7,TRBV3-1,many,CASSPRSGRAYEQYF,TGTGCCAGCAGCCCCCGGAGCGGGAGGGCCTACGAGCAGTACTTC
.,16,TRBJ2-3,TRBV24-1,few,CATSDYNRDRTDTQYF,TGTGCCACCAGTGATTACAACAGGGACCGCACAGATACGCAGTATTTT
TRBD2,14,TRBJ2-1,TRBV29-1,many,CSVDIGTRDNEQFF,TGCAGCGTTGACATCGGGACTAGGGACAATGAGCAGTTCTTC
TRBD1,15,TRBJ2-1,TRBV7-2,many,CASSLINDRAREQFF,TGTGCCAGCAGCTTAATAAACGACAGGGCTCGGGAGCAGTTCTTC
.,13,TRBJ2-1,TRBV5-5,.,CASSVGPGNEQFF,TGTGCCAGCAGCGTAGGCCCGGGGAATGAGCAGTTCTTC
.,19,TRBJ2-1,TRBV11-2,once,CASSSGGALTMSSYNEQFF,TGTGCCAGCAGCTCCGGAGGGGCACTAACCATGAGCTCCTACAATGAGCAGTTCTTC
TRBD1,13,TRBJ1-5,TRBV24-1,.,CATSDRGYQPQHF,TGTGCCACCAGTGACAGGGGGTATCAGCCCCAGCATTTT
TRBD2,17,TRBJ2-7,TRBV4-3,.,CASSQEPPQRGAYEQYF,TGCGCCAGCAGCCAAGAGCCGCCCCAGCGGGGTGCCTACGAGCAGTACTTC
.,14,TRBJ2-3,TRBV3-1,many,CASSQTSFGDTQYF,TGTGCCAGCAGCCAAACTAGCTTTGGAGATACGCAGTATTTT
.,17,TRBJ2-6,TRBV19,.,CASSIESYLSGANVLTF,TGTGCCAGTAGTATCGAGTCTTACCTCTCTGGGGCCAACGTCCTGACTTTC
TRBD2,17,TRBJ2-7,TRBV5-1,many,CASSGTSGRAFSYEQYF,TGCGCCAGCAGCGGGACTAGCGGGAGGGCCTTTTCCTACGAGCAGTACTTC
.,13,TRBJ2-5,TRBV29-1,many,CSVVGRLQETQYF,TGCAGCGTTGTCGGGAGACTCCAAGAGACCCAGTACTTC
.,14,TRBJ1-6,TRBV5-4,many,CASSFGREGSPLHF,TGTGCCAGCAGCTTTGGCAGGGAGGGGTCACCCCTCCACTTT
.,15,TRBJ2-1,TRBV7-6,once,CASSLGGAAPGEQFF,TGTGCCAGCAGCTTAGGAGGGGCCGCTCCAGGTGAGCAGTTCTTC
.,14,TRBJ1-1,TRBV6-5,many,CASSYSISLTEAFF,TGTGCCAGCAGTTACTCGATATCGCTCACTGAAGCTTTCTTT
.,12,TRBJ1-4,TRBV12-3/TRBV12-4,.,CASSLGWEKLFF,TGTGCCAGCAGTTTAGGGTGGGAAAAACTGTTTTTT
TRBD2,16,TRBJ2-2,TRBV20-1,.,CSAQGLAGAGTGELFF,TGCAGTGCTCAGGGACTAGCGGGAGCGGGCACCGGGGAGCTGTTTTTT
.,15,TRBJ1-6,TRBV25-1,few,CASSEGLGLHSPLHF,TGTGCCAGCAGTGAAGGTTTGGGACTGCATTCACCCCTCCACTTT
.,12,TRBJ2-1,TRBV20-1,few,CSARGPSAEQFF,TGCAGTGCTAGAGGACCTAGCGCTGAGCAGTTCTTC
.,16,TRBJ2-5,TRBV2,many,CASSEGRLTVQETQYF,TGTGCCAGCAGTGAGGGCAGACTAACAGTCCAAGAGACCCAGTACTTC
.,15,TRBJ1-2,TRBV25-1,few,CASSEFPGEGYGYTF,TGTGCCAGCAGTGAATTTCCAGGGGAGGGCTATGGCTACACCTTC
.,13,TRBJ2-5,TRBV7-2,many,CASSLPVLETQYF,TGTGCCAGCAGCTTACCAGTGTTGGAGACCCAGTACTTC
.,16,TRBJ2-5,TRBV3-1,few,CASSQDFEGIQETQYF,TGTGCCAGCAGCCAAGATTTCGAGGGGATACAAGAGACCCAGTACTTC
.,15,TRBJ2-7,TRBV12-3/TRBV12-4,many,CASSLNPGGPYEQYF,TGTGCCAGCAGTTTAAACCCCGGGGGGCCATACGAGCAGTACTTC
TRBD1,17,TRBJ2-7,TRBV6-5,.,CASSYSKDRGPSYEQYF,TGTGCCAGCAGTTACTCCAAGGACAGGGGGCCCTCCTACGAGCAGTACTTC
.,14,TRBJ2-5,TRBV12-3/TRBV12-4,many,CASSFRATGETQYF,TGTGCCAGCAGTTTCCGGGCTACGGGGGAGACCCAGTACTTC
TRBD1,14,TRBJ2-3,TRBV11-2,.,CASSIGGSTDTQYF,TGTGCCAGCAGCATAGGGGGCTCGACAGATACGCAGTATTTT
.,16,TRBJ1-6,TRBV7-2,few,CASSLKGVSVNSPLHF,TGTGCCAGCAGCTTAAAAGGGGTTAGTGTTAATTCACCCCTCCACTTT
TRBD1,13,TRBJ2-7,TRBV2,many,CASRQGLRGEQYF,TGTGCCAGTAGACAGGGGCTGAGGGGCGAGCAGTACTTC